This TCR beta chain was recorded in a study of spatial heterogeneity in lung cancer. Study-level results: Counts of expanded intratumoral alpha and beta TCRs tracked tumor mutation counts.

At least ten counts were recorded for this clonotype. Its antigen is undetermined. TCRdb used MiXCR to reprocess the 5' RACE reads, holding one entry per CDR3 protein. The sample holds some 10,000 distinct CDR3 sequences; about an eighth are singletons and the top ten take about 12%. Described time point: sample taken at primary tumor resection. The CDR3 is 12 amino acids. V lost 1 base and J lost 11; bases outside the gene matches: 5. Germline lookup yields CDR1 GTSNPN and CDR2 SVGIG (reference sequence). The clonotype originates from a female donor with early-stage non-small cell lung cancer. This chain connects TRBV30 to TRBJ1-5; 7 bases match TRBD1. Sequenced material: lung tumor tissue, taken at surgery. In DNA form, the CDR3 reads TGTGCCTGGAGTGCAGGGGGTCGGGCCCAGCATTTT. Translating it yields CAWSAGGRAQHF. The whole variable domain, filled in from reference TRBV30 and TRBJ1-5, reads SQTIHQWPATLVQPVGSPLSLECTVEGTSNPNLYWYRQAAGRGLQLLFYSVGIGQISSEVPQNLSASRPQDRQFILSSKKLLLSDSGFYLCAWSAGGRAQHFGDGTRLSIL.